Listed below are T cell receptor beta chains from one sample, sequenced in a study of T cell responses to AZD1222 COVID-19 vaccine. Here immunoSEQ multiplex PCR was the method, and the copy in TCRdb shows in-frame clones only, minus some. Among some 90,000 clones listed, approximately 88% were seen once. The input for sequencing was peripheral blood, taken on day 0 of AZD1222 vaccination. The receptors were sampled from an adult in good health. Each CDR3 is given with its conserved first and last residue. The D gene is left open where the match is weak. The listing skips clone size in some rows; elsewhere it reads once, few, many or a size class.

d_call: TRBD1; j_call: TRBJ1-2; v_call: TRBV6-5; clone_size: .; cdr3_aa: CASSLGTGGGYGYTF; cdr3_nt: TGTGCCAGCAGCCTAGGGACAGGGGGCGGGTATGGCTACACCTTC
d_call: .; j_call: TRBJ2-3; v_call: TRBV5-4; clone_size: .; cdr3_aa: CASSSRVEGTDTQYF; cdr3_nt: TGTGCCAGCAGCTCGAGGGTTGAAGGCACAGATACGCAGTATTTT
d_call: TRBD2; j_call: TRBJ2-1; v_call: TRBV4-1; clone_size: .; cdr3_aa: CASSQDSSGYNEQFF; cdr3_nt: TGCGCCAGCAGCCAAGATTCTAGCGGCTACAATGAGCAGTTCTTC
d_call: TRBD1; j_call: TRBJ2-7; v_call: TRBV7-9; clone_size: few; cdr3_aa: CASSHRQGAHQSSYEQYF; cdr3_nt: TGTGCCAGCAGCCACCGACAGGGGGCCCACCAAAGCTCCTACGAGCAGTACTTC
d_call: .; j_call: TRBJ2-7; v_call: TRBV27; clone_size: few; cdr3_aa: CASPWDDSYEQYF; cdr3_nt: TGTGCCAGCCCCTGGGACGACTCCTACGAGCAGTACTTC
d_call: TRBD1; j_call: TRBJ1-1; v_call: TRBV30; clone_size: .; cdr3_aa: CAGGTGTGVTEAFF; cdr3_nt: TGTGCTGGGGGGACTGGTACAGGGGTCACTGAAGCTTTCTTT
d_call: .; j_call: TRBJ2-3; v_call: TRBV5-4; clone_size: .; cdr3_aa: CASSSGRGAPTDTQYF; cdr3_nt: TGTGCCAGCAGTTCAGGGCGCGGGGCCCCCACAGATACGCAGTATTTT
d_call: .; j_call: TRBJ1-6; v_call: TRBV11-2; clone_size: .; cdr3_aa: CASMEGIRNSPLHF; cdr3_nt: TGTGCCAGCATGGAGGGAATTCGTAATTCACCCCTCCACTTT
d_call: .; j_call: TRBJ2-7; v_call: TRBV11-2; clone_size: .; cdr3_aa: CASSLGLLDEQYF; cdr3_nt: TGTGCCAGCAGCTTAGGACTGCTTGACGAGCAGTACTTC
d_call: .; j_call: TRBJ1-6; v_call: TRBV20-1; clone_size: .; cdr3_aa: CSASTRAEGRNSPLHF; cdr3_nt: TGCAGTGCTAGTACTAGGGCAGAGGGGCGAAATTCACCCCTCCACTTT
d_call: TRBD1; j_call: TRBJ2-2; v_call: TRBV30; clone_size: once; cdr3_aa: CAWSGGTGFPGELFF; cdr3_nt: TGTGCCTGGAGTGGGGGGACAGGGTTCCCCGGGGAGCTGTTTTTT
d_call: .; j_call: TRBJ2-7; v_call: TRBV23-1; clone_size: .; cdr3_aa: CASRKGWQYF; cdr3_nt: TGCGCCAGCAGGAAGGGGTGGCAGTACTTC
d_call: .; j_call: TRBJ2-1; v_call: TRBV4-2; clone_size: .; cdr3_aa: CASSQDWGEQFF; cdr3_nt: TGTGCCAGCAGCCAAGACTGGGGTGAGCAGTTCTTC
d_call: .; j_call: TRBJ2-5; v_call: TRBV5-1; clone_size: .; cdr3_aa: CASSPGAGPRRVNF; cdr3_nt: TGCGCCAGCAGCCCGGGGGCCGGGCCGCGAAGGGTCAACTTC
d_call: .; j_call: TRBJ2-5; v_call: TRBV6-5; clone_size: .; cdr3_aa: CASIRGRQETQYF; cdr3_nt: TGTGCCAGCATTAGGGGCCGTCAAGAGACCCAGTACTTC
d_call: .; j_call: TRBJ1-2; v_call: TRBV12-3/TRBV12-4; clone_size: .; cdr3_aa: CASSLVGGRGYTF; cdr3_nt: TGTGCCAGCAGTTTAGTGGGGGGCCGAGGCTACACCTTC
d_call: TRBD1; j_call: TRBJ1-1; v_call: TRBV5-1; clone_size: once; cdr3_aa: CASSSRTGVGTEAFF; cdr3_nt: TGCGCCAGCAGCTCGAGGACAGGGGTGGGCACTGAAGCTTTCTTT
d_call: .; j_call: TRBJ2-1; v_call: TRBV5-6; clone_size: .; cdr3_aa: CASSLVGLRGANEQFF; cdr3_nt: TGTGCCAGCAGCTTGGTAGGACTACGGGGGGCCAATGAGCAGTTCTTC
d_call: .; j_call: TRBJ2-7; v_call: TRBV6-5; clone_size: .; cdr3_aa: CASSYSKDLTQYF; cdr3_nt: TGTGCCAGCAGTTACAGCAAAGATCTCACGCAGTACTTC
d_call: .; j_call: TRBJ2-3; v_call: TRBV19; clone_size: .; cdr3_aa: CASRSATSTDTQYF; cdr3_nt: TGTGCCAGTAGGTCTGCGACTAGCACAGATACGCAGTATTTT
d_call: .; j_call: TRBJ1-5; v_call: TRBV23-1; clone_size: .; cdr3_aa: CASSQSFLTGNQPQHF; cdr3_nt: TGCGCCAGCAGTCAAAGCTTTTTGACGGGCAATCAGCCCCAGCATTTT
d_call: TRBD2; j_call: TRBJ2-7; v_call: TRBV6-2/TRBV6-3; clone_size: .; cdr3_aa: CASSTTMGLAASYEQYF; cdr3_nt: TGTGCCAGCAGTACAACCATGGGACTAGCGGCGTCCTACGAGCAGTACTTC
d_call: TRBD1; j_call: TRBJ1-5; v_call: TRBV2; clone_size: .; cdr3_aa: CASSGTGLSNQPQHF; cdr3_nt: TGTGCCAGCAGTGGGACAGGGCTTAGCAATCAGCCCCAGCATTTT
d_call: .; j_call: TRBJ1-1; v_call: TRBV12-3/TRBV12-4; clone_size: once; cdr3_aa: CASSLSGTEAFF; cdr3_nt: TGTGCCAGCAGTTTATCAGGGACTGAAGCTTTCTTT
d_call: TRBD1; j_call: TRBJ1-5; v_call: TRBV5-5; clone_size: .; cdr3_aa: CASSFGQGATNQPQHF; cdr3_nt: TGTGCCAGCAGCTTTGGACAGGGGGCAACCAATCAGCCCCAGCATTTT
d_call: .; j_call: TRBJ1-1; v_call: TRBV11-2; clone_size: .; cdr3_aa: CASSLGGKNTEAFF; cdr3_nt: TGTGCCAGCAGCTTAGGTGGGAAGAACACTGAAGCTTTCTTT
d_call: .; j_call: TRBJ1-2; v_call: TRBV7-9; clone_size: .; cdr3_aa: CASSFFQDRGYTF; cdr3_nt: TGTGCCAGCAGCTTCTTCCAGGACCGAGGCTACACCTTC
d_call: TRBD1; j_call: TRBJ1-6; v_call: TRBV6-5; clone_size: .; cdr3_aa: CASSQGQGEGSPLHF; cdr3_nt: TGTGCCAGCAGCCAGGGACAGGGGGAAGGTTCACCCCTCCACTTT
d_call: .; j_call: TRBJ1-4; v_call: TRBV21-1; clone_size: .; cdr3_aa: CASSNRVIRPRRKKGHEKLFF; cdr3_nt: TGTGCCAGCAGCAATAGGGTAATACGTCCCCGCCGTAAAAAAGGTCATGAAAAACTGTTTTTT
d_call: TRBD1; j_call: TRBJ2-3; v_call: TRBV9; clone_size: .; cdr3_aa: CASSVLTGVVDTQYF; cdr3_nt: TGTGCCAGCAGCGTTTTGACAGGGGTTGTAGATACGCAGTATTTT
d_call: .; j_call: TRBJ1-4; v_call: TRBV15; clone_size: .; cdr3_aa: CATSRDLREKLFF; cdr3_nt: TGTGCCACCAGCCGGGATCTTAGGGAAAAACTGTTTTTT
d_call: .; j_call: TRBJ2-3; v_call: TRBV9; clone_size: .; cdr3_aa: CASSSYGSTDTQYF; cdr3_nt: TGTGCCAGCAGCTCATACGGCAGCACAGATACGCAGTATTTT
d_call: .; j_call: TRBJ1-2; v_call: TRBV12-5; clone_size: .; cdr3_aa: CASGLKTTAARNYGYTF; cdr3_nt: TGTGCTAGTGGTTTGAAAACGACAGCGGCCCGTAACTATGGCTACACCTTC
d_call: .; j_call: TRBJ2-7; v_call: TRBV29-1; clone_size: few; cdr3_aa: CSALAQGTEQYF; cdr3_nt: TGCAGCGCCCTAGCCCAGGGGACCGAGCAGTACTTC
d_call: TRBD1; j_call: TRBJ2-5; v_call: TRBV11-2; clone_size: once; cdr3_aa: CASSLWDRGGETQYF; cdr3_nt: TGTGCCAGCAGCTTATGGGACAGGGGGGGGGAGACCCAGTACTTC
d_call: .; j_call: TRBJ1-5; v_call: TRBV19; clone_size: .; cdr3_aa: CASSIVPGSNQPQHF; cdr3_nt: TGTGCCAGTAGTATAGTTCCGGGAAGCAATCAGCCCCAGCATTTT
d_call: TRBD1; j_call: TRBJ1-1; v_call: TRBV27; clone_size: .; cdr3_aa: CASSPQFPTGTANTEAFF; cdr3_nt: TGTGCCAGCAGTCCACAATTTCCTACCGGGACAGCGAACACTGAAGCTTTCTTT
d_call: TRBD2; j_call: TRBJ2-7; v_call: TRBV7-3; clone_size: .; cdr3_aa: CASSLAGGPYEQYF; cdr3_nt: TGTGCCAGCAGCTTAGCGGGGGGGCCCTACGAGCAGTACTTC
d_call: .; j_call: TRBJ2-7; v_call: TRBV3-1/TRBV3-2; clone_size: .; cdr3_aa: CASSQGAAPPYEQYF; cdr3_nt: TGTGCCAGCAGCCAAGGGGCCGCACCGCCCTACGAGCAGTACTTC
d_call: TRBD1; j_call: TRBJ1-6; v_call: TRBV6-6; clone_size: .; cdr3_aa: CASSLQGRDSPLHF; cdr3_nt: TGTGCCAGCAGTTTACAGGGGAGGGATTCACCCCTCCACTTT
d_call: .; j_call: TRBJ1-3; v_call: TRBV30; clone_size: .; cdr3_aa: CAWSVGASSGNTIYF; cdr3_nt: TGTGCCTGGAGTGTAGGGGCCTCGAGCGGGAACACCATATATTTT
d_call: .; j_call: TRBJ1-6; v_call: TRBV4-2; clone_size: once; cdr3_aa: CASSQGEGYNSPLHF; cdr3_nt: TGTGCCAGCAGCCAAGGGGAAGGGTATAATTCACCCCTCCACTTT
d_call: .; j_call: TRBJ2-7; v_call: TRBV18; clone_size: .; cdr3_aa: CASSIRAFPGGEQYF; cdr3_nt: TGTGCCAGCTCAATTCGGGCCTTCCCCGGCGGAGAGCAGTACTTC
d_call: .; j_call: TRBJ2-7; v_call: TRBV5-6; clone_size: .; cdr3_aa: CASSSRSYEQYF; cdr3_nt: TGTGCCAGCAGCTCTCGGTCCTACGAGCAGTACTTC
d_call: TRBD1; j_call: TRBJ1-2; v_call: TRBV13; clone_size: .; cdr3_aa: CASSRTGVDYGYTF; cdr3_nt: TGTGCCAGCAGCAGAACAGGGGTAGACTATGGCTACACCTTC
d_call: .; j_call: TRBJ2-3; v_call: TRBV4-1; clone_size: .; cdr3_aa: CASSQDPGRPGLRTDTQYF; cdr3_nt: TGCGCCAGCAGCCAAGATCCAGGGCGTCCCGGGCTTAGGACAGATACGCAGTATTTT
d_call: .; j_call: TRBJ2-1; v_call: TRBV30; clone_size: few; cdr3_aa: CAWRALFAEQFF; cdr3_nt: TGTGCCTGGAGGGCTCTCTTCGCGGAGCAGTTCTTC
d_call: .; j_call: TRBJ1-1; v_call: TRBV5-4; clone_size: .; cdr3_aa: CASSSQRGTEAFF; cdr3_nt: TGTGCCAGCAGCTCCCAGAGGGGCACTGAAGCTTTCTTT
d_call: .; j_call: TRBJ1-3; v_call: TRBV18; clone_size: few; cdr3_aa: CASGRSNSGNTIYF; cdr3_nt: TGTGCCAGCGGAAGAAGTAACTCTGGAAACACCATATATTTT
d_call: TRBD1; j_call: TRBJ1-1; v_call: TRBV6-5; clone_size: .; cdr3_aa: CASRRQGPEAFF; cdr3_nt: TGTGCCAGCAGACGACAGGGGCCTGAAGCTTTCTTT
d_call: .; j_call: TRBJ1-2; v_call: TRBV6-5; clone_size: .; cdr3_aa: CASGGLYGYTF; cdr3_nt: TGTGCCAGCGGCGGCCTTTATGGCTACACCTTC
d_call: .; j_call: TRBJ2-1; v_call: TRBV13; clone_size: once; cdr3_aa: CASSLVHEQFF; cdr3_nt: TGTGCCAGCAGCTTAGTACATGAGCAGTTCTTC